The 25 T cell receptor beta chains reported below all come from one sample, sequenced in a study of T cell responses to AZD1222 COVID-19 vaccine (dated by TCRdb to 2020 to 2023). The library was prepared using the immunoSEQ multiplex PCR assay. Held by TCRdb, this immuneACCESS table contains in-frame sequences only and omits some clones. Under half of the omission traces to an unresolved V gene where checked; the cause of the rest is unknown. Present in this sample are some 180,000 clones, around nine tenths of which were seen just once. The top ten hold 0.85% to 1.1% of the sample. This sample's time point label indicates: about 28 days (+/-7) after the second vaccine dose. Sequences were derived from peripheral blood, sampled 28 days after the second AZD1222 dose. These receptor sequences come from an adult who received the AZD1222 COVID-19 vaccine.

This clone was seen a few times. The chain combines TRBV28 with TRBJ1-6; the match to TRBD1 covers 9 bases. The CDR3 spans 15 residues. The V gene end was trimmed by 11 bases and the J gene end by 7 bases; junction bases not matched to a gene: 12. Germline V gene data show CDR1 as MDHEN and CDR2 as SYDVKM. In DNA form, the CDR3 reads TGTGCCGGGGCCCTGAGGGGACAGGGAAATTCACCCCTCCACTTT. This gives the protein CAGALRGQGNSPLHF.

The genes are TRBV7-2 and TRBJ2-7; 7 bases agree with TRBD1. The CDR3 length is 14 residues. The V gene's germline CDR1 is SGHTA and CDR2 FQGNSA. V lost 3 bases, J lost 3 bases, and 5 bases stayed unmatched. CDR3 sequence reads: CASSLPGTVYEQYF. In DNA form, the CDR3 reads TGTGCCAGCAGCTTGCCCGGGACAGTCTACGAGCAGTACTTC.

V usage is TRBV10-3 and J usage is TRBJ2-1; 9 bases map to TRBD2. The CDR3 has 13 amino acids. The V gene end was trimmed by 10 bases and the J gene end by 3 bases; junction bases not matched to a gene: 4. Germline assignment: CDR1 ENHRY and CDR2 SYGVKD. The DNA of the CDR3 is TGTGCCACCCTAGCGGGGATCTACAATGAGCAGTTCTTC. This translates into CATLAGIYNEQFF.

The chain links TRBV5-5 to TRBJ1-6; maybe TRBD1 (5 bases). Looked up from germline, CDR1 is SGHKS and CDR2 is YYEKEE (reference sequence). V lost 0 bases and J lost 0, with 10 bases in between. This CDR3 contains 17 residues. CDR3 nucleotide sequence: TGTGCCAGCAGCTTGGCGGCCCAGGGCTCCTATAATTCACCCCTCCACTTT. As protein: CASSLAAQGSYNSPLHF.

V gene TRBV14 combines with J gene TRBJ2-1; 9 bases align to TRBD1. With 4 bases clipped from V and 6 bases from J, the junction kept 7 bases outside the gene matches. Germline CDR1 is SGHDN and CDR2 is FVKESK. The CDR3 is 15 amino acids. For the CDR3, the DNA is TGTGCCAGCAGCCCACAGGGGGCTTGGGGCAATGAGCAGTTCTTC. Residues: CASSPQGAWGNEQFF.

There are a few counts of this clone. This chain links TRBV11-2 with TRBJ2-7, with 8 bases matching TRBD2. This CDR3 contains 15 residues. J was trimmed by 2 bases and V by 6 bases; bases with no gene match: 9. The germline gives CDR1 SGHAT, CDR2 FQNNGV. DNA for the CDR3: TGTGCCAGCAGTAGTGAGCGGGGGTTCGCCTACGAGCAGTACTTC. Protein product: CASSSERGFAYEQYF.

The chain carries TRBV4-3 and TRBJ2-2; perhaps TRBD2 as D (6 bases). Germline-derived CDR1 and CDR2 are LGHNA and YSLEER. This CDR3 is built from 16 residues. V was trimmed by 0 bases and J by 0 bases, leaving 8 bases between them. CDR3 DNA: TGCGCCAGCAGCCAAGACGGCGGGACGAACACCGGGGAGCTGTTTTTT. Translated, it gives CASSQDGGTNTGELFF.

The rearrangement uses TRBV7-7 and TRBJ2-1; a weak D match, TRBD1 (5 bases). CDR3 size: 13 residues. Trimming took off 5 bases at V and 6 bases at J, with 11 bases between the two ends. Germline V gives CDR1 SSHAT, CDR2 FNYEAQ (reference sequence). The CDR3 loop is CASSSRVGNEQFF. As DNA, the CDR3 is TGTGCCAGCAGCAGCAGGGTGGGCAATGAGCAGTTCTTC.

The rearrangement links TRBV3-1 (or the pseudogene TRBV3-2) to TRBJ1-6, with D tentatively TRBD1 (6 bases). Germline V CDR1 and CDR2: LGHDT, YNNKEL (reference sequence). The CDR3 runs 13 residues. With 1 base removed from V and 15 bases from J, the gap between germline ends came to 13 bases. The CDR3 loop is CASSQGGGLNLHF. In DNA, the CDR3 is TGTGCCAGCAGCCAAGGCGGGGGCCTAAACCTCCACTTT.

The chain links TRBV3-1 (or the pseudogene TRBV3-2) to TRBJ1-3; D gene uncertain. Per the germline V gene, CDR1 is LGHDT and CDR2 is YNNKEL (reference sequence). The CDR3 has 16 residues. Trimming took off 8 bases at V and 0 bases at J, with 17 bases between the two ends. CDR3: CASSTRGTHSGNTIYF. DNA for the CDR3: TGTGCCAGCTCCACCCGAGGCACCCACTCTGGAAACACCATATATTTT.

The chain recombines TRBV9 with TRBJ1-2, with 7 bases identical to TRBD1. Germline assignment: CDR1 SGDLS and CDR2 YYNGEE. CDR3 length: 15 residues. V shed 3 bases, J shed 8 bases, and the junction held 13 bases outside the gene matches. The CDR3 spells CASSAAPGGGLGYTF. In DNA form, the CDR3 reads TGTGCCAGCAGCGCCGCCCCAGGGGGAGGTTTAGGCTACACCTTC.

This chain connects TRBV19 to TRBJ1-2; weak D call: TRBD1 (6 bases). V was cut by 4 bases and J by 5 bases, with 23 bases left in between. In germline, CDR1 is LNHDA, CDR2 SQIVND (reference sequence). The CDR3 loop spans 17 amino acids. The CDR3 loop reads CASSSIVDSRLFYGYTF. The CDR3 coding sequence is TGTGCCAGTAGTAGCATAGTGGACAGCCGGCTCTTTTATGGCTACACCTTC.

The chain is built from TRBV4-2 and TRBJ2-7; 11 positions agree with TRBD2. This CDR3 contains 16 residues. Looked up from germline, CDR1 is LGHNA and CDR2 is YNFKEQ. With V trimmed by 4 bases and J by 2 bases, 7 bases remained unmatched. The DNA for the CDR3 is TGTGCCAGCAGCCCCTGGGGTAGCGGGGGGGCCTACGAGCAGTACTTC. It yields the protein CASSPWGSGGAYEQYF.

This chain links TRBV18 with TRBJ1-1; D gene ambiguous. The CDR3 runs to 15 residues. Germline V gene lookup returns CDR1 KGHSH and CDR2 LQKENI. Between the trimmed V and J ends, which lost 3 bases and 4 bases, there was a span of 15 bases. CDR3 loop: CASSPIALGTTEAFF. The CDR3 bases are TGTGCCAGCTCACCCATAGCATTAGGTACCACTGAAGCTTTCTTT.

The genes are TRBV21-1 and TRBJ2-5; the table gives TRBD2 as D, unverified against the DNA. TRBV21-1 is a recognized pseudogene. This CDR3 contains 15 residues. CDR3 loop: CASKRVVGGKETQYF. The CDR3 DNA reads TGTGCCAGCAAGCGTGTCGTGGGGGGGAAGGAGACCCAGTACTTC.

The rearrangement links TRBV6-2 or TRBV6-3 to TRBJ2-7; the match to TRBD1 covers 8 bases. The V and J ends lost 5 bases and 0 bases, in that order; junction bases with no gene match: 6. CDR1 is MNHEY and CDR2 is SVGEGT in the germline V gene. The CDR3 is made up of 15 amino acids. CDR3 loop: CASSRQGANSYEQYF. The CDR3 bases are TGTGCCAGCAGTCGCCAGGGGGCCAACTCCTACGAGCAGTACTTC.

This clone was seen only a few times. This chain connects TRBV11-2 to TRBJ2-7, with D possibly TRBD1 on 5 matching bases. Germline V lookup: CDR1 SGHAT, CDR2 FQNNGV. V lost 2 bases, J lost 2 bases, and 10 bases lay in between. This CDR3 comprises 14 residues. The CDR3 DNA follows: TGTGCCAGCAGCTTACAGGGATCCACCTACGAGCAGTACTTC. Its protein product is CASSLQGSTYEQYF.

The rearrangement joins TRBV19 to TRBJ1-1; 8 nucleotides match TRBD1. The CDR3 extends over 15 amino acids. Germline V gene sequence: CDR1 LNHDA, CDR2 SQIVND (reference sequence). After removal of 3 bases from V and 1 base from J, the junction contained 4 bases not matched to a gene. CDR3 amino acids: CASSILTGGNTEAFF. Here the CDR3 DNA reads TGTGCCAGTAGTATCCTAACAGGGGGGAACACTGAAGCTTTCTTT.

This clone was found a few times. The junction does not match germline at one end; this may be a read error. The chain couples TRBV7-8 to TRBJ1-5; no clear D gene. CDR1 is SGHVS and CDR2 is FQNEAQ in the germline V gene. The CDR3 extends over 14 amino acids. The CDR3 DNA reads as TGTGCCAGCAGATTAGGTAGTACGAATCAGCCCCAGCATTTT. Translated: CASRLGSTNQPQHF.

In DNA form, the CDR3 reads TGCGCCAGCAGCTTGGGTGGGGGGTTTATCGATTCACCCCTCCACTTT. Amino acid sequence: CASSLGGGFIDSPLHF. This rearrangement joins TRBV5-1 to TRBJ1-6, with D maybe TRBD1 (5 bases). Trimming took off 0 bases at V and 8 bases at J, with 15 bases between the two ends. Germline V CDR1 and CDR2: SGHRS, YFSETQ. This CDR3 is built from 16 residues.

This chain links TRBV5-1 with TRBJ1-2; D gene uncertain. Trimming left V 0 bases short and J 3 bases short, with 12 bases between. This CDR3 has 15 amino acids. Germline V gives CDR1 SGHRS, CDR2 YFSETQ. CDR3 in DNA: TGCGCCAGCAGCTTGGCGGGTCAAACTTACTATGGCTACACCTTC. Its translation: CASSLAGQTYYGYTF.

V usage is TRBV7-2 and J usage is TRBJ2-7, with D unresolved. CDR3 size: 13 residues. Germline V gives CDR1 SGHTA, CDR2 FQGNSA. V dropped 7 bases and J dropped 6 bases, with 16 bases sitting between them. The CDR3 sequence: CASTRKTPGEQYF. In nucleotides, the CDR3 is TGTGCCAGCACCCGAAAGACTCCAGGCGAGCAGTACTTC. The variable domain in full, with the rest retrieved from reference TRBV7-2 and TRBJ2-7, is GAGVSQSPSNKVTEKGKDVELRCDPISGHTALYWYRQSLGQGLEFLIYFQGNSAPDKSGLPSDRFSAERTGGSVSTLTIQRTQQEDSAVYLCASTRKTPGEQYFGPGTRLTVT.

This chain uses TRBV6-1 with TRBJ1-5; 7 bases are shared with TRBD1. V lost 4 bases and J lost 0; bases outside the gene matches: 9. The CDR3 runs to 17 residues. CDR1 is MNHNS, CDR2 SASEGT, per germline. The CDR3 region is CASSVTGRGYSNQPQHF. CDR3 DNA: TGTGCCAGCAGTGTGACAGGGCGTGGGTATAGCAATCAGCCCCAGCATTTT.

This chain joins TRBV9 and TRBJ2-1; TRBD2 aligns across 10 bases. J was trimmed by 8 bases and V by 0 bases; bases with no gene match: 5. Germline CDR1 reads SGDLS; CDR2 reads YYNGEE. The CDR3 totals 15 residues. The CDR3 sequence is CASSVASGGGDEQFF. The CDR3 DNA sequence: TGTGCCAGCAGCGTAGCGAGCGGGGGGGGCGATGAGCAGTTCTTC.

In DNA, the CDR3 is TGTGCCAGCAGCCACTCGAAGGCCAATCTGAAAGAGACCCAGTACTTC. Its protein product is CASSHSKANLKETQYF. This chain links TRBV7-9 with TRBJ2-5; D is uncertain. This CDR3 is built from 16 residues. Deletions cut 5 bases from V and 3 bases from J, with 19 bases between. CDR1 and CDR2 from the germline V gene are SEHNR and FQNEAQ (reference sequence).